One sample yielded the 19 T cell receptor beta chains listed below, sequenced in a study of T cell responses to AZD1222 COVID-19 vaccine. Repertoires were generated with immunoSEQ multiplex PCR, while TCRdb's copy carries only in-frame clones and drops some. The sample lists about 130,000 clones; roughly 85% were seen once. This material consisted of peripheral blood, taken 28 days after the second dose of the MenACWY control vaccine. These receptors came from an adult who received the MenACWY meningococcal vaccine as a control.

CDR3 amino acids: CASSSDSSNQPQHF. In DNA, the CDR3 is TGTGCCAGCAGCTCGGACAGTAGCAATCAGCCCCAGCATTTT. This chain uses TRBV7-9 with TRBJ1-5; D is perhaps TRBD1 (6 bases). There are 14 residues in the CDR3. V lost 4 bases, J lost 0 bases, and 7 bases lay in between. CDR1 is SEHNR, CDR2 FQNEAQ, per germline (reference sequence).

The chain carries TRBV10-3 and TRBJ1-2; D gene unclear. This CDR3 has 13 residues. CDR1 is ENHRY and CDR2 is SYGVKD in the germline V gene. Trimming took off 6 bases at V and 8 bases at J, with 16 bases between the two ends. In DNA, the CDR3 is TGTGCCATCAGGGGGTTGCCCGCGGGGGGCTACACCTTC. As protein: CAIRGLPAGGYTF.

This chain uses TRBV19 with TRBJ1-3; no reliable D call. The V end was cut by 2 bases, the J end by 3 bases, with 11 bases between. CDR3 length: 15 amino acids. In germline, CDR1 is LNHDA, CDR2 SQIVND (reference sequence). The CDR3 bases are TGTGCCAGTAGTATAATAGGGAACAGTGGAAACACCATATATTTT. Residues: CASSIIGNSGNTIYF.

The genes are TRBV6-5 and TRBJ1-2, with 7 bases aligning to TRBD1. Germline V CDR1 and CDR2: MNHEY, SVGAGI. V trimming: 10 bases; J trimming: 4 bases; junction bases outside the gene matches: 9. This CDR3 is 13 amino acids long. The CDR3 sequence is CATIIGGSYGYTF. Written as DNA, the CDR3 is TGTGCCACCATAATAGGGGGCAGCTATGGCTACACCTTC.

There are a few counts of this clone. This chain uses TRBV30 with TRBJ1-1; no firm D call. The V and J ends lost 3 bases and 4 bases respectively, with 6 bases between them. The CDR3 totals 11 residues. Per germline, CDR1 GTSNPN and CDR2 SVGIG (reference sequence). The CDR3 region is CAWSRTTEAFF. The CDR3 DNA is TGTGCCTGGAGCCGCACCACTGAAGCTTTCTTT.

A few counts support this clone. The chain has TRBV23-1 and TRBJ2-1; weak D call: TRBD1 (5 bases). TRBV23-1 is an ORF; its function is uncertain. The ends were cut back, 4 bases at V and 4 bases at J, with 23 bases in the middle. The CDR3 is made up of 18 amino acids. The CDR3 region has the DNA TGCGCCAGCAGTCCTCCTCGAAGGACAACAGACTTTTACAATGAGCAGTTCTTC. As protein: CASSPPRRTTDFYNEQFF.

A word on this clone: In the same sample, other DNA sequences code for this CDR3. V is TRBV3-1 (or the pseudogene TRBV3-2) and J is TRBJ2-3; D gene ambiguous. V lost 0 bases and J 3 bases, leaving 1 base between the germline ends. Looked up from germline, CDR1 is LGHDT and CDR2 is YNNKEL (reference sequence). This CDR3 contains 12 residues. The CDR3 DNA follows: TGTGCCAGCAGCCAAGAAACAGATACGCAGTATTTT. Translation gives CASSQETDTQYF.

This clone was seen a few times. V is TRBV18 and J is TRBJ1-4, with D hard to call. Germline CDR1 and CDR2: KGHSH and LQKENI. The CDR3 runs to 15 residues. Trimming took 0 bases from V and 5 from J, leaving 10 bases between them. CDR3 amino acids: CASSPPSQFNEKLFF. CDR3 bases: TGTGCCAGCTCACCACCGTCCCAGTTCAATGAAAAACTGTTTTTT.

The CDR3 region has the DNA TGTGCCAGCAGCTTGTCTAGCGGGCATACCGGGGAGCTGTTTTTT. This codes for CASSLSSGHTGELFF. V gene TRBV5-8 combines with J gene TRBJ2-2, with 8 bases matching TRBD2. With 1 base clipped from V and 5 bases from J, the junction kept 4 bases outside the gene matches. Germline CDR1 SGHTS, CDR2 YDEGEE. The length of the CDR3 is 15 residues.

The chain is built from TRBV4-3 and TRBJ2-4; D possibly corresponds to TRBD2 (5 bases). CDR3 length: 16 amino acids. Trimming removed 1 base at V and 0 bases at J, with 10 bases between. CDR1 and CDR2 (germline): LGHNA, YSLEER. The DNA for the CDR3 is TGCGCCAGCAGCCAAGTAGGAGGCGTAGCCAAAAACATTCAGTACTTC. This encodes CASSQVGGVAKNIQYF.

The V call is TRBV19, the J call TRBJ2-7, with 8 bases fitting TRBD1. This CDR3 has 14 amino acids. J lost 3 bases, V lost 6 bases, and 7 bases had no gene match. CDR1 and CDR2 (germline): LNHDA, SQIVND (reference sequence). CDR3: CASSPDGTGYEQYV. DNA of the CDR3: TGTGCCAGTAGCCCAGACGGGACAGGCTACGAGCAGTACGTC.

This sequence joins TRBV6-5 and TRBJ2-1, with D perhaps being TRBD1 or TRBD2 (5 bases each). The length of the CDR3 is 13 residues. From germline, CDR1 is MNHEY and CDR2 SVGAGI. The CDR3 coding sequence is TGTGCAACCGGGACCCAATCCCACAATGAGCAGTTCTTC. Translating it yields CATGTQSHNEQFF.

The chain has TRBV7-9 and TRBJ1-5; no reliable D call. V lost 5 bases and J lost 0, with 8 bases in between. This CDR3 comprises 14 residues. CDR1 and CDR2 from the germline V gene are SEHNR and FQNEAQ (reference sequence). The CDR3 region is CASSPLDSNQPQHF. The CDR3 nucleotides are TGTGCCAGCAGCCCCTTGGATAGCAATCAGCCCCAGCATTTT.

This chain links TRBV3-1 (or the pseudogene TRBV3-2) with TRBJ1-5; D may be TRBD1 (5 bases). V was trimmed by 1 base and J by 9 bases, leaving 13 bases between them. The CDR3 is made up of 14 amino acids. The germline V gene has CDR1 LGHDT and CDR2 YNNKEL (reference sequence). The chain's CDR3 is CASSQVEGMGPQHF. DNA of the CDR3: TGTGCCAGCAGCCAAGTTGAGGGGATGGGGCCCCAGCATTTT.

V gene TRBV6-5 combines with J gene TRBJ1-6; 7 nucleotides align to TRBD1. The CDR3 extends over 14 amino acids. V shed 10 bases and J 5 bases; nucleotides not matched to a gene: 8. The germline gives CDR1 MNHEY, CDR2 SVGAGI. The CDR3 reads CATNTGTDNSPLHF. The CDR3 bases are TGTGCCACCAATACCGGGACAGATAATTCACCCCTCCACTTT.

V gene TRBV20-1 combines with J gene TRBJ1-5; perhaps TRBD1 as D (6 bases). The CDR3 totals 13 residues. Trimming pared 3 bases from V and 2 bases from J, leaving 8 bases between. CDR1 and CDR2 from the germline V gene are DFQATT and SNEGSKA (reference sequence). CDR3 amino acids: CSASSGGNQPQHF. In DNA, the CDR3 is TGCAGTGCTAGTTCAGGGGGCAATCAGCCCCAGCATTTT.

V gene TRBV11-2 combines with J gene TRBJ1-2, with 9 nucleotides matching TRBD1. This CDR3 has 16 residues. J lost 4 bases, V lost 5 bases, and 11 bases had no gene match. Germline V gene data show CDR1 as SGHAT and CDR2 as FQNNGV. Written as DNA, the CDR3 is TGTGCCAGCAGCCCAGTGGGACAGGGCCTATCCTATGGCTACACCTTC. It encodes CASSPVGQGLSYGYTF.

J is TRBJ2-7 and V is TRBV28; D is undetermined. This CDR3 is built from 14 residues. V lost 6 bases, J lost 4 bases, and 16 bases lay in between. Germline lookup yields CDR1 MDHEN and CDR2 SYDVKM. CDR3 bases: TGTGCCAGCAGCAGACGTCTACCCGGGTACGAGCAGTACGTC. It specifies CASSRRLPGYEQYV.

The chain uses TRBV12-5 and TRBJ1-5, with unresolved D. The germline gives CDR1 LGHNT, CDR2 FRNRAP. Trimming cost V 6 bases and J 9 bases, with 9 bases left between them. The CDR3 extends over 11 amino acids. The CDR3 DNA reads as TGTGCTAGTGGAGTACGTGGGCCCCAGCATTTT. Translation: CASGVRGPQHF.